Described below is a single TCR beta chain sequence and its context. The antigen it binds to is not known. No per-base quality is available; no much larger clone lies one base away. These data are taken from a study of cytomegalovirus exposure and HLA in healthy donors (dated by TCRdb to about 2017). As for the study more broadly: According to a later analysis, the roughly 120 validation repertoires were produced on the same platform as the approximately 610 repertoires of the first cohort. To predict cytomegalovirus infection status, the study brought together high-throughput TCR immunosequencing, statistical association of individual TCRs with disease status, and machine learning. Along with the approximately 600-subject first cohort, a separate validation cohort of approximately 110 different subjects was used. The study aimed to test whether signatures of past pathogen exposure could be identified by cataloging public T cell receptors. Findings and caveats that apply to the study as a whole: In vitro tests confirmed that three of the cytomegalovirus-associated TCR beta chains recognize cytomegalovirus antigens. A total of around 150 TCR beta chains were listed by the study as associated with cytomegalovirus. A later analysis had no HLA typing for the validation cohort, so co-occurrence there was scored across all 130 or so repertoires. In both the original and validation cohorts, the classifier was reported to diagnose cytomegalovirus status with high specificity and sensitivity. It was suggested by the authors that the approach could potentially be generalized to other disease states and immunological phenotypes. While some public TCRs were present in many individuals, most TCR sequences turned up only very rarely across donors. Of the cluster scores, around 95% were above 0 in a later analysis, which found that TCRs clustered in the first cohort also tended to co-occur in the roughly 130 validation repertoires.

Preparation of the library involved the immunoSEQ multiplex PCR assay. The original methods were these. A statistical classification framework was developed to diagnose cytomegalovirus status using the catalog of TCR beta chain sequences. The source is immuneACCESS, and TCRdb retained only in-frame sequences with V and J called. Part of the clones is not carried over; for the studies checked, unresolved V genes explain less than half of this, and the remainder is unexplained. V, J and clone size are taken as reported in that table, and D and trimming were inferred from the DNA itself. The sample table holds roughly 100,000 clones, of which around 90% were seen once. Of the sample, roughly 2% falls within the top ten clones. The donors were included in the validation cohort of some 120 subjects, a group kept apart from the roughly 700-subject first cohort. The clonotype was recovered from a woman under 30 in good health and CMV-seropositive. Input material: PBMCs.

The nucleotides are TGTGCCAGCAGTCCCCAAATAGACAGTTCAGAGACCCAGTACTTC. This translates into CASSPQIDSSETQYF. Recombination joined TRBV28 with TRBJ2-5; TRBD1 could be the D gene, as 5 bases match. Relative to germline, V is 5 bases shorter and J is 4 bases shorter, with 17 bases between their ends. CDR1 MDHEN and CDR2 SYDVKM are derived from the germline V gene. Spanning cysteine to phenylalanine, the CDR3 consists of 15 amino acids. Left in the record is the CDR3 DNA by itself, 45 bases read in frame from the first base.